The 11 T cell receptor beta chains listed next were all sequenced from one sample in a study of graft-versus-host responses after intestinal transplantation. Sequencing was performed with immunoSEQ multiplex PCR; in TCRdb, only in-frame clones are kept and a portion is missing. Of over 65,000 clones listed, over 80% are singletons. The material sequenced was PBMCs, taken 98 days after intestinal transplantation. The receptors here all came from a human patient who received an intestinal transplant, so some T cells may come from the graft donor.

The chain joins TRBV6-4 to TRBJ2-3, with D unclear. CDR3 size: 9 residues. Germline V gene sequence: CDR1 MRHNA, CDR2 SNTAGT. Trimming cost V 9 bases and J 5 bases, with 3 bases left between them. CDR3 sequence: CARRDTQYF. The DNA for the CDR3 is TGTGCCAGGAGAGATACGCAGTATTTT.

This chain joins TRBV4-2 and TRBJ2-1; 7 nucleotides match TRBD2. Germline CDR1 LGHNA, CDR2 YNFKEQ. Trimming took 0 bases from V and 9 from J; bases not matched to a gene: 5. This CDR3 has 14 residues. For the CDR3, the DNA is TGTGCCAGCAGCCAAGATCGCGGCGGGGGTGAGCAGTTCTTC. Translating gives CASSQDRGGGEQFF.

The chain recombines TRBV7-9 with TRBJ2-1; 7 bases map to TRBD1. CDR3 length: 14 amino acids. Germline V CDR1 and CDR2: SEHNR, FQNEAQ (reference sequence). V lost 2 bases and J lost 7; bases outside the gene matches: 5. The CDR3 is CASSLIRGRNEQFF. In DNA, the CDR3 is TGTGCCAGCAGCTTAATAAGGGGGCGGAATGAGCAGTTCTTC.

The J gene is TRBJ2-7, the V gene TRBV5-1; TRBD2 matches 13 bases. With V trimmed by 8 bases and J by 4 bases, 3 bases remained unmatched. From germline, CDR1 is SGHRS and CDR2 YFSETQ. The CDR3 runs to 13 residues. This CDR3 is CASRLAGGYEQYF. CDR3 bases: TGCGCCAGTAGACTAGCGGGAGGTTACGAGCAGTACTTC.

CDR3 in DNA: TGTGCCAGCAGTTTCGGCCCCAACGGAGGGGGCCCCCAAGAGACCCAGTACTTC. Its translation: CASSFGPNGGGPQETQYF. The J gene is TRBJ2-5, the V gene TRBV28; maybe TRBD1 (7 bases). From germline, CDR1 is MDHEN and CDR2 SYDVKM. CDR3 size: 18 residues. V lost 3 bases and J 1 base, leaving 21 bases between the germline ends.

The chain carries TRBV30 and TRBJ2-2; 10 nucleotides align to TRBD1. Looked up from germline, CDR1 is GTSNPN and CDR2 is SVGIG (reference sequence). V was clipped by 7 bases and J by 5 bases; unmatched bases: 7. The CDR3 consists of 14 residues. CDR3 sequence: CASSPGQGTGELFF. The CDR3 bases are TGTGCCTCCTCGCCGGGACAGGGGACCGGGGAGCTGTTTTTT.

The CDR3 region has the DNA TGTGCCAGCAGCTTACGTAATCCGAGCGGGGAGACCCAGTACTTC. This translates into CASSLRNPSGETQYF. The rearrangement joins TRBV11-2 to TRBJ2-5; a weak D match, TRBD2 (6 bases). The CDR3 has 15 residues. V was cut by 2 bases and J by 5 bases, with 15 bases left in between. Germline-derived CDR1 and CDR2 are SGHAT and FQNNGV.

The gene calls are TRBV4-1 and TRBJ2-4; D is undetermined. Germline loops: CDR1 MGHRA, CDR2 YSYEKL. The V and J ends lost 4 bases and 0 bases respectively, with 13 bases between them. The CDR3 is made up of 16 amino acids. The CDR3 DNA reads TGCGCCAGCAGCCCTCGCGTACTCCTAGCCAAAAACATTCAGTACTTC. Its protein is CASSPRVLLAKNIQYF.

The chain recombines TRBV9 with TRBJ2-3, with no clear D. This CDR3 spans 13 amino acids. Per germline, CDR1 SGDLS and CDR2 YYNGEE. Trimming pared 1 base from V and 1 base from J, leaving 4 bases between. In nucleotides, the CDR3 is TGTGCCAGCAGCGTAACTGGCACAGATACGCAGTATTTT. Translation: CASSVTGTDTQYF.

The V call is TRBV29-1, the J call TRBJ1-3; weak D call: TRBD1 (5 bases). The germline V gene has CDR1 SQVTM and CDR2 ANQGSEA. V was cut by 6 bases and J by 4 bases, with 13 bases left in between. The CDR3 has 13 amino acids. The CDR3 region has the DNA TGCAGCGTCGTGGGGGGTGAAGGAAACACCATATATTTT. Translated: CSVVGGEGNTIYF.

This chain joins TRBV6-5 and TRBJ2-3; D call uncertain. Germline V gene sequence: CDR1 MNHEY, CDR2 SVGAGI. Trimming left V 4 bases short and J 6 bases short, with 14 bases between. This CDR3 comprises 14 residues. The CDR3 loop reads CASSSTLVSDTQYF. The CDR3 nucleotides are TGTGCCAGCAGTTCGACCCTTGTTAGCGATACGCAGTATTTT.